This T cell receptor beta chain was sequenced for a study of metastatic and nonmetastatic thyroid tumors. Study-wide background: From malignant and benign thyroid patients, repertoires in blood and in tumor or nodule tissue were compared.

Overall study findings and caveats: Significantly higher TCR beta diversity was reportedly seen in malignant thyroid tumors than benign nodules, in blood and tumor.

This clone was seen only a few times. Its antigen is not identified. Original handling: A classifier for distant metastasis in papillary thyroid cancer was constructed using CDR3 differences observed across clinicopathological groups. TCRdb re-processed the PCR reads through MiXCR. V and J calls and clone size were set by TCRdb, not the authors. The sample lists roughly 36,000 clones; around 26% were seen once. V was shortened by 7 bases and J by 7 bases, with 20 bases between the two germline ends. CDR1 and CDR2 (germline): MNHNS, SASEGT. The CDR3 sequence is 16 residues long. Nobody among the patients had been given any treatment before thyroid surgery.

The clonotype originates from a female donor with papillary thyroid cancer or a benign thyroid nodule (not recorded which). Some clones in this sample may be carry-over from other donors' samples. Sequenced material: blood. The chain is built from TRBV6-1 and TRBJ1-6; TRBD1 is a possible D gene (6 bases). For the CDR3, the DNA is TGTGCCAGCACATACCGGACAGCCGGTCGCAATTCACCCCTCCACTTT. This codes for CASTYRTAGRNSPLHF.